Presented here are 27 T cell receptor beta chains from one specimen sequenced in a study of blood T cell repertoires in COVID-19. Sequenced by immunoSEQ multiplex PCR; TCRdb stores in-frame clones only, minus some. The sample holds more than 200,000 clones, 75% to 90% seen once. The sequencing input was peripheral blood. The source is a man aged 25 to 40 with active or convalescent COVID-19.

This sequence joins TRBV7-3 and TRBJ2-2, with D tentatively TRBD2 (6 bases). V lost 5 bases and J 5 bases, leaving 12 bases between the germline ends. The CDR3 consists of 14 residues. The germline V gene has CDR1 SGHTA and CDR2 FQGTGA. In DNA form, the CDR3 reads TGTGCCAGCAGCCCAGGAGGAGGGACCGGGGAGCTGTTTTTT. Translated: CASSPGGGTGELFF.

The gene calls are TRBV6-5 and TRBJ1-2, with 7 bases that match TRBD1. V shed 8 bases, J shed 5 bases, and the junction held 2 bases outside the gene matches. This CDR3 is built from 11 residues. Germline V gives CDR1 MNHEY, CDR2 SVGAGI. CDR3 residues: CASGTVYGYTF. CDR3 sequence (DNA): TGTGCCAGCGGGACAGTGTATGGCTACACCTTC.

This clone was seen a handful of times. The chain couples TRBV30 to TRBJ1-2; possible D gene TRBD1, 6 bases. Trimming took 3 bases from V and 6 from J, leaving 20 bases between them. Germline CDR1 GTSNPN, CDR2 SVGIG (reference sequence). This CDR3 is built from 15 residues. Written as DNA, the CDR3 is TGTGCCTGGAGAGGCGTAGGGGCAGGGGAAAATGGCTACACCTTC. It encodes CAWRGVGAGENGYTF. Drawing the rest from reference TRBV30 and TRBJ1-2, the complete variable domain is SQTIHQWPATLVQPVGSPLSLECTVEGTSNPNLYWYRQAAGRGLQLLFYSVGIGQISSEVPQNLSASRPQDRQFILSSKKLLLSDSGFYLCAWRGVGAGENGYTFGSGTRLTVV.

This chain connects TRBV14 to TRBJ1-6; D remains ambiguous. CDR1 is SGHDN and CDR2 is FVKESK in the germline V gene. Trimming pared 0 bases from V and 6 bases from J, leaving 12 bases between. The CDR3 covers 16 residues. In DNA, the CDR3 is TGTGCCAGCAGCCAAGATCTCATTCGGGGTAATTCACCCCTCCACTTT. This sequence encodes CASSQDLIRGNSPLHF.

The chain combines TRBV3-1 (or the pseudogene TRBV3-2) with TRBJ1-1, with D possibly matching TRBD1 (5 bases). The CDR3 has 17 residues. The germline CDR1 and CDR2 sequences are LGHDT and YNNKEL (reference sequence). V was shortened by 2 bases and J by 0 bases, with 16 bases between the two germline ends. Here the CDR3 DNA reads TGTGCCAGCAGCCAAATCCGCGGGGGTCCCATGAACACTGAAGCTTTCTTT. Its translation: CASSQIRGGPMNTEAFF.

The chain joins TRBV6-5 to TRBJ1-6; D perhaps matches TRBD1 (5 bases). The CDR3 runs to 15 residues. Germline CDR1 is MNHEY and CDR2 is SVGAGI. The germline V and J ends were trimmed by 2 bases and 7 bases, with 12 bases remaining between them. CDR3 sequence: CASSYVVGGNSPLHF. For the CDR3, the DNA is TGTGCCAGCAGTTACGTAGTCGGGGGGAATTCACCCCTCCACTTT.

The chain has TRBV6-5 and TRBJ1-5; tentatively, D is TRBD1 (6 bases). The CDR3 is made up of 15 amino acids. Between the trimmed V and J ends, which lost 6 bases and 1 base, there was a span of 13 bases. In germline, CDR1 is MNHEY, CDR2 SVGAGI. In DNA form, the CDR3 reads TGTGCCAGCAGACCCGACAGGTCCAGCAATCAGCCCCAGCATTTT. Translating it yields CASRPDRSSNQPQHF.

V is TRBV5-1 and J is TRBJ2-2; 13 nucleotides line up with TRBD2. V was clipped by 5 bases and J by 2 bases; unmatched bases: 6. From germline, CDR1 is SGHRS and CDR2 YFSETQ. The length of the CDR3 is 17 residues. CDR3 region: CASRWTSGGSNTGELFF. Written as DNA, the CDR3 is TGCGCCAGCAGGTGGACTAGCGGGGGCTCAAACACCGGGGAGCTGTTTTTT.

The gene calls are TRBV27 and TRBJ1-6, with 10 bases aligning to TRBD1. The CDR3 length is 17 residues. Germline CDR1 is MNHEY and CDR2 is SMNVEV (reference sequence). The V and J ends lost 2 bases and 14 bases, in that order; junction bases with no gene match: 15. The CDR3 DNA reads TGTGCCAGCAGTTTAACAAACCCCGGGACAGGGGTAAAGTCCCTCCACTTT. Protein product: CASSLTNPGTGVKSLHF.

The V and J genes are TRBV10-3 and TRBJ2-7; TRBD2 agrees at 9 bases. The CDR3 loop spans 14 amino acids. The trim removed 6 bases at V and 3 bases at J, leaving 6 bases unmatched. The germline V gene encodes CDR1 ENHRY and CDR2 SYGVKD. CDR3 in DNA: TGTGCCATCAGCCCCGCGCGGGGGGGCTACGAGCAGTACTTC. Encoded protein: CAISPARGGYEQYF.

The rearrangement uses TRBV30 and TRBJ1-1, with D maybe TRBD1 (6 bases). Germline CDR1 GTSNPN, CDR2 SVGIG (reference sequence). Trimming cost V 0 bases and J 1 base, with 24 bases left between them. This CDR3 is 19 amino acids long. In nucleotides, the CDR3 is TGTGCCTGGAGTGTTTCGACCGACAGGATCAGGCCCCGGAACACTGAAGCTTTCTTT. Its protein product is CAWSVSTDRIRPRNTEAFF.

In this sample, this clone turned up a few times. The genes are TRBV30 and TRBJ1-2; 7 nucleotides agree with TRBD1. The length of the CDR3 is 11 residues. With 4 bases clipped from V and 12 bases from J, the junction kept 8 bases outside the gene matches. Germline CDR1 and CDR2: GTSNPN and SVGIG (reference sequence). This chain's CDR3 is CAWTAGQVNTF. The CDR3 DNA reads TGTGCCTGGACCGCCGGACAGGTTAACACCTTC.

The DNA for the CDR3 is TGTGCCAGCAGTCGGGACAGGGGAGAGACCCAGTACTTC. This codes for CASSRDRGETQYF. The V call is TRBV2, the J call TRBJ2-5, with TRBD1 identical over 10 bases. CDR1 is SNHLY, CDR2 FYNNEI, per germline. This CDR3 has 13 residues. After removal of 5 bases from V and 4 bases from J, the junction contained 1 base not matched to a gene.

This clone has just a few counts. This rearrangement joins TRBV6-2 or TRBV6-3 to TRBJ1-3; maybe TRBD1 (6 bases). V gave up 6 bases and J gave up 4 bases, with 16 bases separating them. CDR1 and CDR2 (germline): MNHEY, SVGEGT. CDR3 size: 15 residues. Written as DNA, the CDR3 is TGTGCCAGCAGCCTGGGGGCGACAGGCGGAAACACCATATATTTT. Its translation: CASSLGATGGNTIYF.

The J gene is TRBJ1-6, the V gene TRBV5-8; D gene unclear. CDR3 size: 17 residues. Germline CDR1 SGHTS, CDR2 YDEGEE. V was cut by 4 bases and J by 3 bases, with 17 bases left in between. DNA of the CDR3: TGTGCCAGCAGCACGCCCCGAAAAGAGGGCTATAATTCACCCCTCCACTTT. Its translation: CASSTPRKEGYNSPLHF. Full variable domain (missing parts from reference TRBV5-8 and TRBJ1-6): EAGVTQSPTHLIKTRGQQATLRCSPISGHTSVYWYQQALGLGLQFLLWYDEGEERNRGNFPPRFSGRQFPNYSSELNVNALELEDSALYLCASSTPRKEGYNSPLHFGNGTRLTVT.

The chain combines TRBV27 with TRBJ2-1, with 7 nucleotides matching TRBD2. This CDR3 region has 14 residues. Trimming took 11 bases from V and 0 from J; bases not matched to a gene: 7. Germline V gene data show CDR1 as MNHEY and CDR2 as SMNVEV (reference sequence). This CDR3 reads CASGLLPSYNEQFF. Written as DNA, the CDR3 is TGTGCCTCGGGACTACTACCCTCCTACAATGAGCAGTTCTTC.

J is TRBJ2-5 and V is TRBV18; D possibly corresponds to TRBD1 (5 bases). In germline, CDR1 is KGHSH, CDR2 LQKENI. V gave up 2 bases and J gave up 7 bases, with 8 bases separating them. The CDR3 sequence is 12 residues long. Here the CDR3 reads CASSPGAGTQYF. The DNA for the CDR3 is TGTGCCAGCTCACCAGGGGCAGGGACCCAGTACTTC.

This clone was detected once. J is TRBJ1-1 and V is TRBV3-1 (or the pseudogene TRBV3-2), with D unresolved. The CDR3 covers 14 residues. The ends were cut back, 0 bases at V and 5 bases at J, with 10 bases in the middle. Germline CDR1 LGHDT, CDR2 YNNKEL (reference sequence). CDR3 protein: CASSQDPPGTEAFF. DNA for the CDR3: TGTGCCAGCAGCCAAGACCCCCCGGGGACTGAAGCTTTCTTT.

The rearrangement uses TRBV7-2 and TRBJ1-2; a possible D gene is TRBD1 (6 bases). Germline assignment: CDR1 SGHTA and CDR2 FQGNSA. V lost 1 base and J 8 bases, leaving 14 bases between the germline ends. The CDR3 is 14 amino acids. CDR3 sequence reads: CASSLVRGTKGYTF. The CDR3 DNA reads TGTGCCAGCAGCTTAGTGAGGGGGACGAAAGGCTACACCTTC.

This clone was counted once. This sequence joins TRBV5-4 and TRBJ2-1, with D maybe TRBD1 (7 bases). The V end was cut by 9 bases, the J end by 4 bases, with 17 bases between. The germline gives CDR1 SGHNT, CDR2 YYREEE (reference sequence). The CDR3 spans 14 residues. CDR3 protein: CAISTQGGYNEQFF. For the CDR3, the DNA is TGTGCCATTTCTACGCAGGGGGGATACAATGAGCAGTTCTTC.

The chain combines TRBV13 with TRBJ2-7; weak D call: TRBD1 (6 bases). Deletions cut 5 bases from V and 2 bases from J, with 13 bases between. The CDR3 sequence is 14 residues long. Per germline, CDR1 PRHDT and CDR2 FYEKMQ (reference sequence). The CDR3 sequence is CASSTTGFPYEQYF. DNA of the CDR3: TGTGCCAGCAGCACCACAGGGTTTCCCTACGAGCAGTACTTC.

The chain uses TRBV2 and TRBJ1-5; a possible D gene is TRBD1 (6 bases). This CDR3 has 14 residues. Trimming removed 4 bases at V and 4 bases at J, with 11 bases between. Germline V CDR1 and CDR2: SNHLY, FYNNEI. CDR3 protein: CASSVDRSNQPQHF. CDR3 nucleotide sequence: TGTGCCAGCAGTGTTGACAGGTCAAATCAGCCCCAGCATTTT.

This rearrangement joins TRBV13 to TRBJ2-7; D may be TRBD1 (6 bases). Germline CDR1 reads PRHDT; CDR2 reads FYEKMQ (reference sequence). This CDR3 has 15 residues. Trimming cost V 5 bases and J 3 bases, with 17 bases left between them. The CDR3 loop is CASSRWAGVNYEQYF. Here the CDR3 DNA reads TGTGCCAGCAGCCGCTGGGCAGGGGTTAACTACGAGCAGTACTTC.

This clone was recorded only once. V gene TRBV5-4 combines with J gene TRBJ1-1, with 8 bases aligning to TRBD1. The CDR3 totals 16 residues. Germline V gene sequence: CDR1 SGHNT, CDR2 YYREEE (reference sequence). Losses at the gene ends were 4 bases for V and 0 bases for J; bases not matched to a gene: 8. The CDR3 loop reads CASSPGTGHMNTEAFF. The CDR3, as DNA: TGTGCCAGCAGCCCCGGGACAGGACACATGAACACTGAAGCTTTCTTT.

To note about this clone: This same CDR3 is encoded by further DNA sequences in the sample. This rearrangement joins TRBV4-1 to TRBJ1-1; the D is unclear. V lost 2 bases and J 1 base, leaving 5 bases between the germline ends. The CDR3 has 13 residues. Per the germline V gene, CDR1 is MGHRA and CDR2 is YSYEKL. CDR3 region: CASSQRSNTEAFF. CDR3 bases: TGCGCCAGCAGCCAACGGTCGAACACTGAAGCTTTCTTT.

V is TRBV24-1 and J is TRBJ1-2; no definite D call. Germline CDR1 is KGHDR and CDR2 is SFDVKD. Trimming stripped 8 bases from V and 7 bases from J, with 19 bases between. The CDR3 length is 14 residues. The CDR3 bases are TGTGCCACCATCACGCCTGGAGGGTTGGGTGGCTACACCTTC. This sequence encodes CATITPGGLGGYTF.

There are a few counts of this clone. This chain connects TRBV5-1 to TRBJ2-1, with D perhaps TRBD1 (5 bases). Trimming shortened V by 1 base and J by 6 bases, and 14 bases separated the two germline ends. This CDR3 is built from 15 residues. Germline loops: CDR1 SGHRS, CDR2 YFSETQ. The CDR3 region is CASSLLRGGINEQFF. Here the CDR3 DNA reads TGCGCCAGCAGCTTGCTAAGGGGCGGTATCAATGAGCAGTTCTTC.